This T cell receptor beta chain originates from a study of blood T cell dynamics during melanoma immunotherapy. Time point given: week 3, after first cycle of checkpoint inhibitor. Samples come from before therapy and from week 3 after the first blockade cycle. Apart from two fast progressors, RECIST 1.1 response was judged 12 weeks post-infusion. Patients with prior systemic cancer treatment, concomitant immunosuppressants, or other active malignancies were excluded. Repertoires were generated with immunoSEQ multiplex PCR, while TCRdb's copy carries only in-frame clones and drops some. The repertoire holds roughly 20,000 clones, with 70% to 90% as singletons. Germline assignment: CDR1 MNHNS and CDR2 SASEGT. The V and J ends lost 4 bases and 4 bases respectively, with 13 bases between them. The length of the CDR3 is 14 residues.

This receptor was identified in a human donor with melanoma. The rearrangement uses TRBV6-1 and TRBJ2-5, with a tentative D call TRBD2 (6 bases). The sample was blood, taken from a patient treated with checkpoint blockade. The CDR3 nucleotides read TGTGCCAGCAGTGGGTGGGGAGGTCCAGAGACCCAGTACTTC. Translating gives CASSGWGGPETQYF.